This T cell receptor beta chain was identified in a study of cytomegalovirus exposure and HLA in healthy donors. The table lists this clone with a count of one. Germline lookup yields CDR1 SGHTA and CDR2 FQGNSA. The V and J ends lost 5 bases and 8 bases, in that order; junction bases with no gene match: 10. The CDR3 is made up of 15 amino acids. The PCR contained 60 Vbeta and 13 Jbeta primers. Sequencing was performed with immunoSEQ multiplex PCR; in TCRdb, only in-frame clones are kept and a portion is missing. The data hold over 100,000 clones, with roughly 76% observed a single time. This chain uses TRBV7-2 with TRBJ2-1; TRBD1 matches at 9 bases. Sequencing was done on a sample of PBMCs. The clonotype was recovered from a woman aged 40 to 50 in good health and CMV-seropositive. In DNA, the CDR3 is TGTGCCAGCAGCCTAGGACTTACAGGGGGCTATGAGCAGTTCTTC. This encodes CASSLGLTGGYEQFF.